A single sample is the source of the 7 T cell receptor beta chains below, sequenced in a study of CD8+CD57+ T cells in acquired aplastic anemia. The use of genomic DNA as template underpinned the TCR beta VDJ and CDR3 profiling. One entry per CDR3 protein results from TCRdb running MiXCR on the reads. This sample yields about 210,000 distinct CDR3 sequences, of which around 32% are seen a single time; roughly 1.1% belongs to the top ten. Sequenced: sorted CD4+, CD8+, or CD8+CD57+ T cells (not recorded which) from PBMCs. These receptors originate from a human donor in good health, serving as a control.

This clonotype showed up many times. The chain couples TRBV4-3 to TRBJ1-2, with D maybe TRBD1 (6 bases). Trimming cost V 2 bases and J 2 bases, with 15 bases left between them. The length of the CDR3 is 16 residues. Per the germline V gene, CDR1 is LGHNA and CDR2 is YSLEER. As DNA, the CDR3 is TGCGCCAGCAGCCAATTTGGGCGGGACAAGAACTATGGCTACACCTTC. Its translation: CASSQFGRDKNYGYTF.

The V gene is TRBV28, the J gene TRBJ2-3, with TRBD2 identical over 8 bases. V shed 10 bases, J shed 4 bases, and the junction held 10 bases outside the gene matches. The CDR3 runs to 14 residues. CDR1 and CDR2 (germline): MDHEN, SYDVKM. The chain's CDR3 is CATRTSQRADTQYF. Here the CDR3 DNA reads TGTGCCACGCGGACTAGCCAAAGGGCAGATACGCAGTATTTT.

There are many counts of this clonotype. This chain links TRBV5-8 with TRBJ2-7; 7 bases are shared with TRBD2. Germline values: CDR1 SGHTS, CDR2 YDEGEE. The CDR3 sequence is 14 residues long. V trimming: 1 base; J trimming: 7 bases; junction bases outside the gene matches: 8. The CDR3: CASSLSRGGGEQYF. CDR3 sequence (DNA): TGTGCCAGCAGCTTGTCCCGCGGGGGTGGAGAGCAGTACTTC.

This clonotype was counted ten times or more. For the CDR3, the DNA is TGTGCCAGCAGTACGGACGCTAGGGACGCTTTCTTT. This codes for CASSTDARDAFF. The chain is built from TRBV2 and TRBJ1-1; D is perhaps TRBD1 (5 bases). The germline V and J ends were trimmed by 5 bases and 11 bases, with 15 bases remaining between them. Germline values: CDR1 SNHLY, CDR2 FYNNEI. This CDR3 has 12 amino acids.

Here the CDR3 DNA reads TGCGCCAGCAGCAGCATAACAGGGTCGGGGGGCTACACCTTC. This translates into CASSSITGSGGYTF. This chain links TRBV10-2 with TRBJ1-2, with D possibly TRBD1 on 6 matching bases. There are 14 residues in the CDR3. V dropped 6 bases and J dropped 8 bases, with 19 bases sitting between them. The germline CDR1 and CDR2 sequences are WSHSY and SAAADI.

J is TRBJ1-6 and V is TRBV7-9, with 8 bases lining up with TRBD1. The CDR3 runs 18 residues. V trimming: 5 bases; J trimming: 4 bases; junction bases outside the gene matches: 13. Germline V CDR1 and CDR2: SEHNR, FQNEAQ (reference sequence). This CDR3 reads CASSVRSGTGLYNSPLHF. Here the CDR3 DNA reads TGTGCCAGCAGCGTTCGTAGCGGGACAGGACTTTATAATTCACCCCTCCACTTT.

The V call is TRBV19, the J call TRBJ1-4; 11 positions agree with TRBD1. CDR3 length: 17 amino acids. V shed 3 bases and J 8 bases; nucleotides not matched to a gene: 11. Germline V gene lookup returns CDR1 LNHDA and CDR2 SQIVND (reference sequence). The CDR3 DNA reads as TGTGCCAGTAGTATGGCGGACAGGGGGCGGGCCGGCGAAAAACTGTTTTTT. This codes for CASSMADRGRAGEKLFF.